The T cell receptor beta chain under discussion was sequenced for a study of cytomegalovirus exposure and HLA in healthy donors. This CDR3 is built from 16 residues. V was pared by 0 bases and J by 7 bases, with 4 bases of the junction left unmatched. The germline V gene encodes CDR1 SGHRS and CDR2 YFSETQ. 60 Vbeta and 13 Jbeta primers were used in PCR. In the original workflow: Some 9.9 million of tens of millions of unique TCR beta chains were shared, per a later count. TCRdb's table, derived via immunoSEQ multiplex PCR, lists solely in-frame clones and lacks some. V, J and clone size were drawn from that table, and D and trimming were deduced from the DNA. The sample carries roughly 120,000 clones, about 80% recorded once.

Material for sequencing was PBMCs. V and J are TRBV5-1 and TRBJ2-1; 13 nucleotides line up with TRBD2. This TCR was recovered from a woman aged 35 to 49 in good health and CMV-seropositive. The CDR3 spells CASSLGGLAGKNEQFF. The CDR3, as DNA: TGCGCCAGCAGCTTGGGGGGACTAGCGGGGAAGAATGAGCAGTTCTTC.